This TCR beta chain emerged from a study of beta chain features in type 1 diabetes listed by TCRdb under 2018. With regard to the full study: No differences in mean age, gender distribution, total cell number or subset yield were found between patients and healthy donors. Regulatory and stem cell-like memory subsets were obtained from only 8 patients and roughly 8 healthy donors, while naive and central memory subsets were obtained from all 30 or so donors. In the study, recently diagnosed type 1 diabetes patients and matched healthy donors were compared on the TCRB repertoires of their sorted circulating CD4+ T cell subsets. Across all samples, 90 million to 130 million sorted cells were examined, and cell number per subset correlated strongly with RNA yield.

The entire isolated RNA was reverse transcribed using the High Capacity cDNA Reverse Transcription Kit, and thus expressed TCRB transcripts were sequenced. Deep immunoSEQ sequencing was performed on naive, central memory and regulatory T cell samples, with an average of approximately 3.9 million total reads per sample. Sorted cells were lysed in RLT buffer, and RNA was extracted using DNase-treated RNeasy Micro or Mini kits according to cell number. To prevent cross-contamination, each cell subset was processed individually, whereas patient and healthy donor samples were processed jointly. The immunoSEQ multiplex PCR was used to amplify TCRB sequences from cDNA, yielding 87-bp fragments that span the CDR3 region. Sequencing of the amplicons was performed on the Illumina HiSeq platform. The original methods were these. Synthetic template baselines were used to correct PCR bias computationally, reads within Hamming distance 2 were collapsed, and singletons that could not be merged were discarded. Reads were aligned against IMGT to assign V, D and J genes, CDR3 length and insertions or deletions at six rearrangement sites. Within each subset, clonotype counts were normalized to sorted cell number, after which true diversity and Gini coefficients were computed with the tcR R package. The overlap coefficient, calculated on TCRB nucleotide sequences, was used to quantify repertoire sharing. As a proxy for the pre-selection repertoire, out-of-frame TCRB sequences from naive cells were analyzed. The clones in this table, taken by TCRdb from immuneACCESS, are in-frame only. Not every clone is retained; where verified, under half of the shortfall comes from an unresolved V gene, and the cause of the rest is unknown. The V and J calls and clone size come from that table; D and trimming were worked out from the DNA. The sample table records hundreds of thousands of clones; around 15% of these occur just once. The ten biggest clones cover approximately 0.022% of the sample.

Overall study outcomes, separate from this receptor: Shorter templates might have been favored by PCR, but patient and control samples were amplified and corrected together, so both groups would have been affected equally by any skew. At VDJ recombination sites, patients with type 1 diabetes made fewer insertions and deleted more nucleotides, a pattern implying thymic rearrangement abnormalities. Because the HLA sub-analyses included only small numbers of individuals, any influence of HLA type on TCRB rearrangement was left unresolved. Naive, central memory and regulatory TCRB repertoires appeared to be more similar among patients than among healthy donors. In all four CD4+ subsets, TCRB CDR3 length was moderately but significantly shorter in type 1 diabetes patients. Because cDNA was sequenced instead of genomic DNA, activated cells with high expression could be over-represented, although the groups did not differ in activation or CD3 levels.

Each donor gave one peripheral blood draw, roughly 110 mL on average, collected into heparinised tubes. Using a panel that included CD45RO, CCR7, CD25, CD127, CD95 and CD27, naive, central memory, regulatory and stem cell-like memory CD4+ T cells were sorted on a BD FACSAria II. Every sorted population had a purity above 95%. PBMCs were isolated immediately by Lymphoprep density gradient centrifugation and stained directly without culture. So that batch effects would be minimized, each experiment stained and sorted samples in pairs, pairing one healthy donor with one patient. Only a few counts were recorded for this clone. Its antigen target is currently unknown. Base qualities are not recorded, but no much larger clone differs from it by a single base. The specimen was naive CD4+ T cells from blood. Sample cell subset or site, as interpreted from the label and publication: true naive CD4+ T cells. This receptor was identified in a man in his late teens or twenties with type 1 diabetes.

CDR3 reads: CASSLAAETQYF. The DNA is as follows: TGTGCCAGCAGCTTAGCCGCAGAGACCCAGTACTTC. The rearrangement combines TRBV7-9 with TRBJ2-5; there is no confident call for the D gene. Deletion took 0 bases off V and 4 bases off J, with a span of 3 bases between the germline ends. The germline V gene (reference sequence) yields SEHNR for CDR1 and FQNEAQ for CDR2. The CDR3 spans 12 residues, from the cysteine through the phenylalanine. Only the CDR3 part of the read is kept: 36 bases, read in frame from the first base.